In its sample, the clone carrying this TCR beta chain was seen a few times. Measured with immunoSEQ multiplex PCR; TCRdb has only the in-frame clones, and not every one. Of 250,000 to 400,000 clones in the sample, roughly 88% were seen once. This entry comes from a study of cytomegalovirus exposure and HLA in healthy donors. The TCR originated in a young man in good health and CMV-seronegative. Sequenced material: PBMCs.

CDR3 region: CATLLDRAFDYGYTF. The CDR3, as DNA: TGTGCCACCTTACTGGACAGGGCATTCGATTATGGCTACACCTTC. The chain carries TRBV6-1 and TRBJ1-2; 8 bases are a match to TRBD1. The CDR3 extends over 15 amino acids. Germline CDR1 reads MNHNS; CDR2 reads SASEGT. J was trimmed by 5 bases and V by 10 bases; bases with no gene match: 15.